The text below deals with one T cell receptor (beta chain). Its antigen is currently not known. Base qualities are not recorded, but no much larger clone differs from it by a single base. Sequencer: Illumina NovaSeq 6000. TCRalpha and TCRbeta cDNA libraries were constructed by 5'RACE with constant-segment primers, with sample barcodes and unique molecular identifiers being introduced. Trizol reagent was used to extract RNA from every sample. The libraries were amplified in two PCR steps, and the second step added a second sample barcode and Illumina TruSeq adapters. Sequencing of the libraries was done on an Illumina NovaSeq, producing 2 x 150 bp paired-end reads. Turning to the authors' computational methods: With migec v1.2.7, reads were demultiplexed and then collapsed into UMI-guided consensus sequences. Using mixcr v2.1.11, UMI consensuses were aligned to TRA and TRB V and J templates and then assembled into clonotypes. A clonotype was counted as expanded or contracted only if both edgeR and NoisET called the change significant, with noise models trained on biological replicates. edgeR calls used a false discovery rate-adjusted p below 0.01 and a log2 fold-change threshold of 1. PCA with hierarchical clustering of max-normalized trajectories of the 1000 most abundant clonotypes was used as exploratory dynamics analysis. The CD4 or CD8 phenotype of responding clones was assigned using the separately sequenced CD4+ and CD8+ repertoires. TCRdb applied fastp at Q25 and MiXCR to the public reads, then kept only in-frame beta chains. Entries that share a CDR3 protein sequence are merged under the most common genes and DNA. These V and J calls are TCRdb output, not the study's own analysis. This sample holds fewer than 350,000 distinct CDR3 sequences; about 16% were observed only once. 20% to 25% of the sample comes from the top ten.

PBMCs were isolated by Ficoll-Paque density gradient centrifugation. The CDR3 has 11 amino acids, counting the end cysteine and phenylalanine. The sequence is cut down to CDR3 DNA, 33 bases in frame from base 1. At the junction V is shortened by 7 bases and J by 12 bases, with 15 bases in between. CDR1 and CDR2 are read off the germline V gene as SNHLY and FYNNEI. The sample is drawn from a study of T-cell memory formation after mild COVID-19 (dated by TCRdb to about 2021). With respect to the entire study: TCR sequence clusters from the two donors were found to be largely donor specific. In a couple of donors, T-cell clones that expanded and contracted after mild COVID-19 were followed by sequencing TCRalpha and TCRbeta repertoires longitudinally. Two young, previously healthy adult volunteers made up the cohort, one male and one female.

What the work shows at the level of the full study, not this receptor alone: Some responding clones were detected in pre-infection memory, suggesting pre-existing cross-reactive memory T cells joined the SARS-CoV-2 response. Clones that contracted from day 15 to 85 showed balanced CD4/CD8 phenotypes, whereas a second wave of clones that expanded from day 15 to 37 leaned towards CD4+. The study included only a couple of mild cases, and larger cohorts that include severe cases with pre-infection samples were judged to be necessary. Contracting CD4+ clones were found mainly in CM and EM memory subsets, while CD8+ clones were enriched in EMRA. The second-wave clones that peaked on day 37 were not confirmed to be SARS-CoV-2 specific.

Sequenced material: PBMCs or a T cell subset sorted from them (not recorded which). This TCR was recovered from a man aged 18 to 35 who had mild COVID-19 (a few samples of this study predate the infection). The sample titles of this study are shuffled in the database, so cell type and time point are left out; the donor was told from shared clones. The rearrangement combines TRBV2 with TRBJ1-1, with TRBD1 as a weak D call on 6 bases. The CDR3 in this case is CASMTGARSFF. The bases read TGTGCCAGCATGACGGGGGCACGGTCTTTCTTT.